This T cell receptor (beta chain) stems from a study of T cell repertoires in cytomegalovirus infection. As to this clonotype: Its specificity is not known.

MiXCR, run by TCRdb on the reads, gives a single entry per CDR3 protein. Among hundreds of thousands of distinct CDR3 sequences listed, approximately 32% were seen once. This CDR3 comprises 15 residues. The V segment lost 2 bases and the J segment 5 bases; nucleotides outside the gene matches: 2. Germline V CDR1 and CDR2: ENHRY, SYGVKD. Specimen: cultured CD8+ T cells from PBMCs, collected from culture after CMV antigen stimulation. This sequence joins TRBV10-3 and TRBJ2-1; TRBD2 agrees at 11 bases. The receptor was derived from a human donor in good health (CMV status not recorded). Some clones in this sample may be carry-over from other donors' samples. The CDR3 nucleotides read TGTGCCATCAGTGAGCCGGGACTAGCGGACAATGAGCAGTTCTTC. This encodes CAISEPGLADNEQFF.